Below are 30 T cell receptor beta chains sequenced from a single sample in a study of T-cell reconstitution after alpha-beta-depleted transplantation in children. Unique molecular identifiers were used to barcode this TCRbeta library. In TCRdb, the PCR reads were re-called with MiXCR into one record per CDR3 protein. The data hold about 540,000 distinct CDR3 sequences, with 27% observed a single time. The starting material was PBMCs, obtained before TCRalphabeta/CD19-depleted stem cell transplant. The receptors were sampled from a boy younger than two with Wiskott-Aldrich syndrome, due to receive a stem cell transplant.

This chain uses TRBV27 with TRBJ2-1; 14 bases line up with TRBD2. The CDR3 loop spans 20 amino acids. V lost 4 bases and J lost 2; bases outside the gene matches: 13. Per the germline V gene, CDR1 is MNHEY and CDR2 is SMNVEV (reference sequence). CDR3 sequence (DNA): TGTGCCAGCAGTTCCCCCACCGGGACTAGCGGGAGCCGGACCTACAATGAGCAGTTCTTC. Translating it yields CASSSPTGTSGSRTYNEQFF.

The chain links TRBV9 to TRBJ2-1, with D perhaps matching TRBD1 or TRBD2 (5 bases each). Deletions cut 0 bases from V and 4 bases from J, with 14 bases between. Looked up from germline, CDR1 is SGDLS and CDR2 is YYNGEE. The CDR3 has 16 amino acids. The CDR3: CASSVGGTTLYNEQFF. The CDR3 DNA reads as TGTGCCAGCAGCGTAGGGGGGACGACCTTGTACAATGAGCAGTTCTTC.

The CDR3 DNA sequence: TGTGCCACCAGCGTAGGTTTGACAGGGGGCTTCGAGACCCAGTACTTC. Translation gives CATSVGLTGGFETQYF. This rearrangement joins TRBV15 to TRBJ2-5; 10 bases match TRBD1. V was pared by 5 bases and J by 5 bases, with 11 bases of the junction left unmatched. The V gene's germline CDR1 is LNHNV and CDR2 YYDKDF (reference sequence). The CDR3 sequence is 16 residues long.

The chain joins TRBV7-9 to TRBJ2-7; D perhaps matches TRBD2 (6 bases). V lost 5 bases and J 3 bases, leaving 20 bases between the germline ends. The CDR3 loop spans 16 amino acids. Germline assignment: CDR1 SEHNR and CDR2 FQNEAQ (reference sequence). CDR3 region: CASSPEPGVSDYEQYF. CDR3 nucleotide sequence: TGTGCCAGCAGCCCAGAACCGGGAGTTTCGGACTACGAGCAGTACTTC.

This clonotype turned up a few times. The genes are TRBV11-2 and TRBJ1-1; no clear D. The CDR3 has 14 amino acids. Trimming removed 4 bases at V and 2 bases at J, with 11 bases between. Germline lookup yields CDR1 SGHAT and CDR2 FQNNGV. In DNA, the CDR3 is TGTGCCAGCAGCTATATTCTGGGCAACACTGAAGCTTTCTTT. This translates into CASSYILGNTEAFF. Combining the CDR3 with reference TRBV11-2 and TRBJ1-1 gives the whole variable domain EAGVAQSPRYKIIEKRQSVAFWCNPISGHATLYWYQQILGQGPKLLIQFQNNGVVDDSQLPKDRFSAERLKGVDSTLKIQPAKLEDSAVYLCASSYILGNTEAFFGQGTRLTVV.

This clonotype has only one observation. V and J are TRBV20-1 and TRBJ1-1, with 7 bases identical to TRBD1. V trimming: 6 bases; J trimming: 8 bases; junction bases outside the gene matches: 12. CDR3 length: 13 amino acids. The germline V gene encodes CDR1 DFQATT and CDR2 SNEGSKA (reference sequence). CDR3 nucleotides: TGCAGTGCCAAAGACAGGGTTCAGGGGGAAGCTTTCTTT. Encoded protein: CSAKDRVQGEAFF.

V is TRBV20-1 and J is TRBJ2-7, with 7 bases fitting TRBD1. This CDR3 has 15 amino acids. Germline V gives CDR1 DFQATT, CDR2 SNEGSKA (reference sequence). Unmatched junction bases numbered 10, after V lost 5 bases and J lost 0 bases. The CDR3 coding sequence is TGCAGTGCTCGTACCGGGACAGTCGGCTCCTACGAGCAGTACTTC. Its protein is CSARTGTVGSYEQYF.

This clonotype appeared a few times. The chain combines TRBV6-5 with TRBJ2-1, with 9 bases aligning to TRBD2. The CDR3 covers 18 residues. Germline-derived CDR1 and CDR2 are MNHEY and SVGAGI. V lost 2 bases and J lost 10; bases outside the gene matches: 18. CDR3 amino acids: CASSYAVTGTSLIREQFF. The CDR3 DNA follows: TGTGCCAGCAGTTACGCAGTAACCGGGACTAGCCTTATTAGGGAGCAGTTCTTC.

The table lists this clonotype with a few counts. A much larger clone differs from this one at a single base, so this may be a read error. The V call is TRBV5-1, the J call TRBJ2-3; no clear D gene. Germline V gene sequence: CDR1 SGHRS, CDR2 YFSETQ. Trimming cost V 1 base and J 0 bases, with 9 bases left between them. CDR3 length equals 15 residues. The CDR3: CASSLRVRSTDTQYF. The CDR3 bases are TGCGCCAGCAGCTTGAGGGTTAGGAGCACAGATACGCAGTATTTT.

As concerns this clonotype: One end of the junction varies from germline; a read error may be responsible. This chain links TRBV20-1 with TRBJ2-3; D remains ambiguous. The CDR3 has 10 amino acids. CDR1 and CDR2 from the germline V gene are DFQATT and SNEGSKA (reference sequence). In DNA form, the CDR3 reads TGCAGTGCTAGCTTAGATTCGCAGTATTTT. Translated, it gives CSASLDSQYF.

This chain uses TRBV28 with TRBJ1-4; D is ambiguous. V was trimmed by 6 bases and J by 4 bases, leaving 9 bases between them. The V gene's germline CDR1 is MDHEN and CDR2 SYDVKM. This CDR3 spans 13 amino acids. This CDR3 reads CASSRHVNEKLFF. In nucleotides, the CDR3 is TGTGCCAGCAGCCGACACGTTAATGAAAAACTGTTTTTT.

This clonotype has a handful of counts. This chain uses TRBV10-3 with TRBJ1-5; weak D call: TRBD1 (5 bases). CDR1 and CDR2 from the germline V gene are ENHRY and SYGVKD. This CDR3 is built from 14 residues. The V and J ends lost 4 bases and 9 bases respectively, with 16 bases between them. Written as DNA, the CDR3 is TGTGCCATCAGTGGGGACGGGTTTAGTACGCCCCAGCATTTT. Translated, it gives CAISGDGFSTPQHF.

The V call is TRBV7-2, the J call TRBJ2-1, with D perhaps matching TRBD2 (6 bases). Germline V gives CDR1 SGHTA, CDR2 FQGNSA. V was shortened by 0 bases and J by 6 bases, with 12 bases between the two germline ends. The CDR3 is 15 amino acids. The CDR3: CASSLALQGGNEQFF. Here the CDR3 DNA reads TGTGCCAGCAGCTTAGCGCTTCAGGGAGGCAATGAGCAGTTCTTC.

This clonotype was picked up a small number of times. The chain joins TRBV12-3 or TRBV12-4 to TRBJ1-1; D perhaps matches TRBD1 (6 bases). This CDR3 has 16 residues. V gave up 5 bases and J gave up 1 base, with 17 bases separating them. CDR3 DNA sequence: TGTGCCAGCAGTCCGGGACACCCCTTGAGGAACACTGAAGCTTTCTTT. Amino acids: CASSPGHPLRNTEAFF.

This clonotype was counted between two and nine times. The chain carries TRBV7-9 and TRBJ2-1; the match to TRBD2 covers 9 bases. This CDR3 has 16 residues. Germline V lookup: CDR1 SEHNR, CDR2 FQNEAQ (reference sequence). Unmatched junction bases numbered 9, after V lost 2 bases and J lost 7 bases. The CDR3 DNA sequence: TGTGCCAGCAGCTTAAGGGGTAGCGGGAGACTTAATGAGCAGTTCTTC. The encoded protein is CASSLRGSGRLNEQFF.

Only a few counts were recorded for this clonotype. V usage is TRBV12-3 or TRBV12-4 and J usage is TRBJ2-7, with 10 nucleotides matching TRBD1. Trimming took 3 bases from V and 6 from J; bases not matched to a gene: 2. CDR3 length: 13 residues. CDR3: CASSFRDRGEQYF. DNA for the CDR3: TGTGCCAGCAGTTTTCGGGACAGGGGCGAGCAGTACTTC.

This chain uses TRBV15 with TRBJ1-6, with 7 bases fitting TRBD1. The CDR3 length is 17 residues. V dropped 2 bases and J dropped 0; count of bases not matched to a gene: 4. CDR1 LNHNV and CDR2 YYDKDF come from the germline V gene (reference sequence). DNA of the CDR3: TGTGCCACCAGCAGAAACAGGGGTGGCTCCTATAATTCACCCCTCCACTTT. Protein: CATSRNRGGSYNSPLHF.

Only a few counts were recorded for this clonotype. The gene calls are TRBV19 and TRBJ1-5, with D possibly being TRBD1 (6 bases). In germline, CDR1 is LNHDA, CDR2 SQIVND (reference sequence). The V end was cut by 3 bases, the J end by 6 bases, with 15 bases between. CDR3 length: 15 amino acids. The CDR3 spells CASSINRDNSQPQHF. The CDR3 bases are TGTGCCAGTAGTATCAACAGGGACAATAGTCAGCCCCAGCATTTT.

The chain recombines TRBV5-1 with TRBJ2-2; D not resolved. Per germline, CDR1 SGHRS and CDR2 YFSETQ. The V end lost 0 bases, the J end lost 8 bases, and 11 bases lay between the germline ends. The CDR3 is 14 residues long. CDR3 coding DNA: TGCGCCAGCAGCTTGGTCCCCGAAGGAGGGGAGCTGTTTTTT. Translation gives CASSLVPEGGELFF.

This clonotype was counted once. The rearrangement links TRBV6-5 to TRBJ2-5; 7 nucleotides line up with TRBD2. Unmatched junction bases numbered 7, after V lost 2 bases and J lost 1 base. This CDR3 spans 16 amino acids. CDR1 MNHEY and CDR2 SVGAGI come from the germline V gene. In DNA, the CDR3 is TGTGCCAGCAGTTACGGGGGGGTTGGGGCCCAAGAGACCCAGTACTTC. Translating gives CASSYGGVGAQETQYF.

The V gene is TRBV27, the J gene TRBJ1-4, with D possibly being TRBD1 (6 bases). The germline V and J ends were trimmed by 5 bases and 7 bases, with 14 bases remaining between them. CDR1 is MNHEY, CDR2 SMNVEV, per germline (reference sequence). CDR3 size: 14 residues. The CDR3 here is CASSTGQGSEKLFF. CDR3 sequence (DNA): TGTGCCAGCAGTACGGGTCAGGGGAGTGAAAAACTGTTTTTT.

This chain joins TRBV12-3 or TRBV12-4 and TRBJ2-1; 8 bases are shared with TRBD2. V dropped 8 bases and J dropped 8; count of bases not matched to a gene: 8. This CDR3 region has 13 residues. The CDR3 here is CASRGSGSYEQFF. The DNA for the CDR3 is TGTGCCAGCCGAGGGAGCGGGAGCTATGAGCAGTTCTTC.

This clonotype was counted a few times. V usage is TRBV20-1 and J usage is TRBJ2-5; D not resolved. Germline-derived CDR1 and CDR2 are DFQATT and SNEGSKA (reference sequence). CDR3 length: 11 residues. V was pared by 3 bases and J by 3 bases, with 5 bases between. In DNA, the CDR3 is TGCAGTGCTAGCAAAGAAGAGACCCAGTACTTC. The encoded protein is CSASKEETQYF.

CDR3 in amino acids: CASRPNRAETQYF. The CDR3 bases are TGTGCCAGCAGGCCCAACAGGGCGGAGACCCAGTACTTC. The V call is TRBV28, the J call TRBJ2-5; possibly TRBD1 for D (6 bases). The CDR3 consists of 13 residues. The germline CDR1 and CDR2 sequences are MDHEN and SYDVKM. Trimming removed 6 bases from V and 5 bases from J, with 13 bases in between.

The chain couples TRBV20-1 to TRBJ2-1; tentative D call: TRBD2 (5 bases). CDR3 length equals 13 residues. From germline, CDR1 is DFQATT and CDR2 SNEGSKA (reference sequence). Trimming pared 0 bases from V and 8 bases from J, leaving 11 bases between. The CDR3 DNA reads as TGCAGTGCTAGAGAGGCCCCCGGGGATGAGCAGTTCTTC. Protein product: CSAREAPGDEQFF.

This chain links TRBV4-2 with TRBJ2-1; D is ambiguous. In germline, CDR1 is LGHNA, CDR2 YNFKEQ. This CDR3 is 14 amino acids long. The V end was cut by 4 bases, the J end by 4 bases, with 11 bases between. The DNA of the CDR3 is TGTGCCAGCAGCCCCCCCCCACTTTACAATGAGCAGTTCTTC. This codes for CASSPPPLYNEQFF.

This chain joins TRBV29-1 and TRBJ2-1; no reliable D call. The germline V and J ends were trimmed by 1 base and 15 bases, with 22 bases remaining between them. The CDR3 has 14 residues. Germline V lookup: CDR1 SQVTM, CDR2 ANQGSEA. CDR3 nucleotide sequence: TGCAGCGTTGAAGGACGGTATGCCAGGACCGGGCGGTTCTTC. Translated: CSVEGRYARTGRFF.

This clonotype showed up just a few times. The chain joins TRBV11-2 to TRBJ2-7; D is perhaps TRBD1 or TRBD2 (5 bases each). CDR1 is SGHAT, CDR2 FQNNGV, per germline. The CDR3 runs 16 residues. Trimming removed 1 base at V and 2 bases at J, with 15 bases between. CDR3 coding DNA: TGTGCCAGCAGCTTAGTCCGGGGCCAAAGGGCCTACGAGCAGTACTTC. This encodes CASSLVRGQRAYEQYF.

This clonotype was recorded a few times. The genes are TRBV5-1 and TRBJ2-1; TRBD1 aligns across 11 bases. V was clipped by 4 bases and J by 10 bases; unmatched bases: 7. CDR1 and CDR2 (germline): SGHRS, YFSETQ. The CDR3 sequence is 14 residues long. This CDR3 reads CASSLGQGAREQFF. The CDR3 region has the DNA TGCGCCAGCAGCCTCGGACAGGGGGCTAGGGAGCAGTTCTTC.

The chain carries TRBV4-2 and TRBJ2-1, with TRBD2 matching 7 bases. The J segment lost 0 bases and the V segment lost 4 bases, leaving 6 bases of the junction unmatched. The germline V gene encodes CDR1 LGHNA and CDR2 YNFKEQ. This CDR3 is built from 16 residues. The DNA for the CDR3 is TGTGCCAGCAGCCCGACTAGCCGGAGCTCCTACAATGAGCAGTTCTTC. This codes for CASSPTSRSSYNEQFF.